The rows below give T cell receptor beta chains drawn from one sample of a study of control samples from healthy donors and cancer patients. Generated by immunoSEQ multiplex PCR, the TCRdb table keeps only in-frame clones and is missing some. The repertoire holds 130,000 to 150,000 clones, with approximately 94% as singletons. Sequencing used blood. Receptors were obtained from a young man in good health. The CDR3 runs from the conserved cysteine through the conserved F or W. Size is omitted from some rows. Given values are once, few, many or a class for expanded clones.

NA TRBJ2-7 TRBV28 CASSLRGRSSYEQYF
NA TRBJ2-3 TRBV15 CATSREGLSTDTQYF
NA TRBJ2-3 TRBV5-1 CASRLGPTDTQYF
NA TRBJ2-1 TRBV27 CASSLGQGTYNEQFF
NA TRBJ2-7 TRBV4-3 CASSQDRVRAGPIEQYF
NA TRBJ2-2 TRBV10-3 CAISEYSGGNTGELFF
NA TRBJ1-2 TRBV5-1 CASSLGQSYGYTF
once TRBJ1-1 TRBV27 CASSLSGERTEAFF
NA TRBJ2-3 TRBV27 CASSSQGQYTDTQYF
few TRBJ1-6 TRBV2 CASSERVGTNSPLHF
NA TRBJ2-2 TRBV11-2 CASSGRTSGGWELFF
NA TRBJ1-1 TRBV14 CASSQERRRNTEAFF
NA TRBJ1-1 TRBV18 CASSRDRTLNTEAFF
NA TRBJ1-2 TRBV4-2 CASSQVVGGYTF
NA TRBJ2-7 TRBV2 CASSEGTRFVDYEQYF
NA TRBJ1-2 TRBV30 CAWSRPQPSNYGYTF
NA TRBJ2-5 TRBV7-3 CASSSEQTPGETQYF
NA TRBJ1-6 TRBV9 CASSAKIESSYNSPLHF
NA TRBJ2-7 TRBV6-2/TRBV6-3 CASSWTGGQWEQYF
few TRBJ2-7 TRBV7-9 CASSPRTGGVREQYF
NA TRBJ2-1 TRBV5-1 CASSINRVGGGGAADEQFF